Listed below are T cell receptor beta chains from one sample, sequenced in a study of tumor-infiltrating lymphocytes in primary liver carcinoma. TCRdb analysed the multiplex PCR reads with MiXCR anew, one entry per CDR3 protein. Of about 300,000 distinct CDR3 sequences in the sample, 65% are singletons; the top ten hold roughly 8.6%. The sample was peripheral blood. These receptors all stem from a man aged 35-49 years with primary liver carcinoma and hepatitis B virus infection. Both conserved end residues are part of each CDR3.

TRBV5-4,TRBJ2-3,CANSIPPSATAQYF
TRBV6-1,TRBJ2-3,CASSEGVGAYTDTQYF
TRBV7-9,TRBJ2-1,CASSIGTDNEQFF
TRBV30,TRBJ2-2,CAWSVVSGAGELFF
TRBV29-1,TRBJ2-5,CSVRTLDRGMGTQYF
TRBV6-5,TRBJ1-5,CASTSGGRQPQHF
TRBV21-1,TRBJ1-4,CASSSPGSINEKLFF
TRBV28,TRBJ2-1,CASSSPPLPSGSSYNEQFF
TRBV11-3,TRBJ2-6,CASSPTGLSGAIVLTF
TRBV4-3,TRBJ2-5,CASSQVLAGSQETQCF
TRBV7-3,TRBJ1-2,CASSFGPSDSYGYTF
TRBV6-1,TRBJ2-1,CASSGIVGLTYNEQFF
TRBV11-2,TRBJ2-3,CASSRQPINPTDTQYF
TRBV5-1,TRBJ2-1,CASSLGVLLNNEQFF
TRBV5-1,TRBJ1-4,CASSLALEEKLFF
TRBV5-1,TRBJ2-1,CARSLGQEAYNEQFF
TRBV6-1,TRBJ2-3,CASSIRTSGGGLDTQYF
TRBV6-2/TRBV6-3,TRBJ2-7,CAISRLAGAYEQYF
TRBV11-2,TRBJ1-1,CACSFLENTEAFF
TRBV11-2,TRBJ1-4,CASSLGIGEKLFF
TRBV28,TRBJ1-1,CASRPIIAEAFF
TRBV5-1,TRBJ2-7,CAGSFAGISSYEQYF
TRBV29-1,TRBJ2-3,CSVGGGSTDTQYF
TRBV18,TRBJ2-7,CASSGSGRADEQYF
TRBV25-1,TRBJ2-6,CASILGTGGSGANVLTF
TRBV5-1,TRBJ2-1,CASSWAGTGGVNEQFF
TRBV11-2,TRBJ2-5,CVSSPNEETHYF
TRBV11-2,TRBJ2-5,CASSQNLESQYF
TRBV10-2,TRBJ2-2,CASGGLGGTGELFF
TRBV10-1,TRBJ2-7,CASSGGTPAEQYF
TRBV6-6,TRBJ2-5,CASSPSATGFGETQYF
TRBV7-9,TRBJ1-2,CANSEQGRSGYTF
TRBV5-4,TRBJ1-1,CTSSLRMCNDGTGEAFF
TRBV14,TRBJ2-7,CGSSRGAWDYEQYF
TRBV7-9,TRBJ2-6,CASSITESRANVMTF
TRBV5-1,TRBJ2-2,CASRSGSVVGELFF
TRBV19,TRBJ2-3,CATSMSASTDTQYF
TRBV4-3,TRBJ2-1,CANSRPGRSEQFF
TRBV12-3/TRBV12-4,TRBJ2-1,CASSLPRGVVKGEQFF
TRBV7-3,TRBJ2-2,CASSSGLPGYTGELFF
TRBV6-5,TRBJ1-1,CASRPQGAGETEAFF
TRBV7-9,TRBJ2-7,CASSLGTNYEQYF
TRBV4-1,TRBJ2-3,CASSQDPAGGIDTQYF
TRBV5-6,TRBJ2-3,CASSFLGTGSTDTQYF
TRBV28,TRBJ1-2,CASSYWQNGYTF
TRBV6-2/TRBV6-3,TRBJ2-5,CASSNALASKETQYF
TRBV5-1,TRBJ2-6,CASSLLGTGNSGANVLTF
TRBV28,TRBJ2-3,CANSGTSGSGADTQYF
TRBV10-3,TRBJ2-5,CATETGKSTRKEIQNF
TRBV6-5,TRBJ2-2,CASNSVGGELFF
TRBV12-3/TRBV12-4,TRBJ1-6,CASSQDPLSSNSPLHF
TRBV4-2,TRBJ2-7,CASSQAGLAAGSSYEQYF
TRBV11-2,TRBJ1-1,CVSSLEVYTEAFF
TRBV5-6,TRBJ2-3,CASSFGGGTDTQFF